Detailed here is one T cell receptor (beta chain). Per germline, CDR1 SGHRS and CDR2 YFSETQ. This CDR3 has 13 amino acids. With V trimmed by 4 bases and J by 10 bases, 11 bases remained unmatched. The source of the sample is a study of OX40 agonist ivuxolimab in advanced cancers. Profiled with immunoSEQ multiplex PCR; TCRdb holds only in-frame clones, not every one. The sample gives about 14,000 clones, about 77% of which show up once; around a third is in the top ten. This material consisted of CD4+ or CD8+ T cells sorted from blood, taken in a trial of the OX40 agonist ivuxolimab. The receptor was derived from an adult with an advanced solid tumor such as melanoma, head and neck, liver or kidney cancer. The chain combines TRBV5-1 with TRBJ2-7; 7 bases are shared with TRBD2. The CDR3 DNA reads TGCGCCAGCAGCCCCCCGGGGGGTGATCTACAGTACTTC. Encoded protein: CASSPPGGDLQYF.